The source of this T cell receptor beta chain is a study of blood T cell repertoires in COVID-19. TCRdb's table, derived via immunoSEQ multiplex PCR, lists solely in-frame clones and lacks some. The table has 240,000 or so clones, about 88% seen once. The sequence came from a woman in her seventies with active or convalescent COVID-19. The sequencing input was peripheral blood.

The CDR3 bases are TGCGCCAGCAGCCAGCGGGGGTCGAGGGGAAACACCATATATTTT. This gives the protein CASSQRGSRGNTIYF. V gene TRBV4-1 combines with J gene TRBJ1-3, with a weak D call TRBD1 (5 bases). CDR3 size: 15 residues. CDR1 MGHRA and CDR2 YSYEKL come from the germline V gene. Trimming left V 3 bases short and J 4 bases short, with 13 bases between.